This T cell receptor (beta chain) is drawn from a study of HIV-infected patients and healthy controls (dated by TCRdb to between 2013 and 2015). About the full investigation: Although they stayed below normal ranges, CD4 counts in about 90% of the 16 patients rose modestly but significantly after three months of therapy. The CD4:CD8 ratio rose slightly, whereas CD8 counts showed no consistent shift during early therapy. Viral load became undetectable in 11 of 16 patients by the second bleed and in all patients after a further year of therapy. Relative to controls, total CDR3 counts per chain did not differ significantly, and patients lacked overall T-cell lymphocytopenia. The question the study tested was whether immune perturbation and reconstitution could be captured by deep TCR repertoire sequencing of small blood samples from HIV patients. Overall study results and their limits: Eight alpha and eight beta V genes showed significantly different mean usage between HIV-infected patients and controls. Compared with untreated HIV+ repertoires, healthy control repertoires had roughly threefold more distinct CDR3s and higher Shannon diversity. Differing numbers of distinct sequences in patients and controls hindered comparison, and size-matching assigned excessive weight to rare events in the HIV-infected data. In size-matched repertoire data, the apparent post-therapy recovery of the Gini index in HIV-infected patients was not replicated. Both the Jaccard index and the count of highly shared sequences showed that healthy controls shared more CDR3s between individuals than HIV+ patients did. Processing included only sixteen HIV-infected individuals, and this was regarded by the authors as a major limit on how widely the findings apply. In the samples, alpha-beta chain pairing was left undetermined. In the study, no determination of donor HLA types was made. The use of whole blood limited sequencing depth and precluded separation of the dynamics of distinct T-cell subpopulations. MAIT cell alpha-chain CDR3s were found at high frequency in healthy controls but were severely depleted in HIV+ repertoires. During therapy, a significant decrease in frequency was seen for HIV-associated CDR3s, whereas no significant change was found for CMV-associated CDR3s, although most of them became more frequent. The observed differences in diversity could not be explained by the slight differences in age and sex profiles between the study cohorts. HIV-infected repertoires showed significantly elevated mean Gini indices relative to controls, which possibly reflects oligoclonality.

Reading from cysteine to phenylalanine, the CDR3 counts 16 amino acids. Only CDR3 DNA remains: 48 bases, in frame from the first base. V loses 6 bases of germline sequence and J loses 2 bases, and the interval between the two ends is 20 bases. The germline V gene encodes CDR1 MDHEN and CDR2 SYDVKM. This clonotype came up many times. Its antigen is still unknown. The record has no base qualities; no much larger clone is one base away. Whole blood was used without cell fractionation, so the repertoire reflected all unsorted peripheral T cells. An approximately 2.5 ml sample of peripheral blood was drawn into Tempus tubes for RNA extraction. The study enrolled HIV-infected adults who had not yet received antiretroviral therapy and were about to begin treatment, and it processed the first sixteen eligible patients. Patients with febrile or AIDS-related illness, tumors, hepatitis B or C coinfection, immunomodulatory therapy, recent vaccination or treatment interruptions were excluded from enrollment. The TURBO-DNase kit was used to remove leftover genomic DNA, and GLOBINclear was used to deplete globin mRNA. The study collected pretreatment blood from HIV-infected patients just before antiretroviral therapy was started.

Roughly 490 ng RNA was reverse transcribed with SuperScript III using primers against the alpha and beta constant regions. Alpha and beta chain libraries were generated separately via chain-specific third strand synthesis with multiplexing indices. To avoid primer bias, the protocol used one single primer pair to amplify every rearrangement within a chain, and the protocol also attached molecular barcodes to each cDNA molecule. Purified cDNA was joined by T4 RNA Ligase 1 to a 5' RACE adapter carrying a random hexamer and the SP2 sequencing primer site. The authors primed second strand synthesis from the SP2 site with Phusion polymerase and used slow temperature ramps to favor optimal annealing. The 12-nucleotide barcode on each molecule comprised two random hexamer sequences, both introduced before amplification and concatenated. An amplification PCR of 23 cycles with P5s and P7 primers came after a short first PCR that had added P5 and P7 adapter elements plus a second index. The libraries went through around 28 PCR cycles in total, were quantified on a Qubit, were sized on a Bioanalyzer, and were diluted to around 3.7 nM. Sequencing of the normalized libraries was performed on an Illumina MiSeq with 2 x 250 paired-end kits. Reverse transcription reactions were cleaned up on MinElute columns and eluted into approximately 10 ul Tris-Cl. The adapter ligations were run for 23 hours at 16 degrees C, and AMPure XP beads at a 1:1 ratio were afterwards used to clean them. The paper's processing steps were these. A modified Decombinator processed the demultiplexed FASTQ files and output V, J, insert and barcode information. Sequences sharing a barcode but differing from the dominant sequence were discarded as errors, and barcodes clustered at Levenshtein distance 3 were counted to estimate original cDNA molecules. Downstream analyses used R packages ineq, vegan, igraph and RCytoscape, with IMGT nomenclature and CDR3 definitions. The authors computed V gene usage over distinct sequences and counted each TCR a single time to avoid skew from clonal expansion. Similarity networks connected unique CDR3 amino acid sequences within a donor whenever two sequences differed by a single Levenshtein edit. Published HIV-specific CDR3s (approximately 84 alpha, some 670 beta) and CMV-specific CDR3s (about twelve alpha, roughly 250 beta) were assembled and queried against the repertoires. Lower sequence numbers were not the cause of the decreased diversity in patients, as random subsampling to size-matched repertoires showed. TCRdb reanalyzed the raw reads on its own, using fastp at Q25 for trimming and MiXCR for clone calling, and kept in-frame beta chains. Each CDR3 protein gets just one entry, which takes the most common genes and DNA from the rows behind it. TCRdb's processing, not the study's, gives the V and J calls here. Across this sample there are roughly 6,000 distinct CDR3 sequences, with 10% to 13% seen only once. The top ten clonotypes cover roughly 12% of the sample.

The chain is assembled from TRBV28 and TRBJ2-7, with no D gene named confidently. The sequenced sample was blood, obtained before antiretroviral therapy. This receptor was taken from an adult with HIV infection. Here is the DNA: TGTGCCAGCAGCCGCCACCTTTTGGCAGATACCTACGAGCAGTACTTC. Its translation is CASSRHLLADTYEQYF.